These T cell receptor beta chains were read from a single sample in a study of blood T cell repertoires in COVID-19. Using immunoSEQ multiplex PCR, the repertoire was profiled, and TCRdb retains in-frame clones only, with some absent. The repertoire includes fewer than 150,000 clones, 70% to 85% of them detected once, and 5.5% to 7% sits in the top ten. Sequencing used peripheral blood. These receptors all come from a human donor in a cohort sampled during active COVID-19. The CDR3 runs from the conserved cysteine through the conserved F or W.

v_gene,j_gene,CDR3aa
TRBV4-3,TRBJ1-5,CASSQGQGNQPQHF
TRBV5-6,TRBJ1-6,CASSRDRRRYSYNSPLHF
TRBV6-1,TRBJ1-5,CASSDFRQGGNQPQHF
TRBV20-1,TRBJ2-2,CSAIRDGELFF
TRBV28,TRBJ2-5,CASRPGGETQYF
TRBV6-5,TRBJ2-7,CASTRDRVVNEQYF
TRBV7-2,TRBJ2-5,CASSLVSRGGQETQYF
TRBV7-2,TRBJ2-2,CASSPQNTGELFF
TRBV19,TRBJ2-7,CASSIAGTGSYEQYF
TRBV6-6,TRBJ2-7,CASSPGRGQGSNEQYF
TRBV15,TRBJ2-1,CATSRDLRGLGNEQFF
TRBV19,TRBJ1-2,CASSIGREANYGYTF
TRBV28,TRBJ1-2,CASSSGGGIRNYGYTF
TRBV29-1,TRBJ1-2,CSVVTGITNYGYTF
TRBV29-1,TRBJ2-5,CSVGGPQERETQYF
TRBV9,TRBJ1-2,CASSGANYGYTF
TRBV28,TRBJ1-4,CASSVTGGAKEKLFF
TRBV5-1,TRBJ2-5,CASSKASGEETQYF
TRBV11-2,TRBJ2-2,CASSRLAGTGELFF
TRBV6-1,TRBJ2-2,CASSRWTGEAGELFF
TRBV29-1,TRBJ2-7,CSVVVPRYEQYF
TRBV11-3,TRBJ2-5,CASSPGGSLETQYF
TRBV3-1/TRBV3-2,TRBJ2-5,CASSHLGAQETQYF
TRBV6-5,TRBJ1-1,CASFRSRDTEAFF
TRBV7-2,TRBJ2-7,CASSLGQGNYEQYF
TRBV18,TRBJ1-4,CASSTINEKLFF
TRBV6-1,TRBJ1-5,CASSEAHRGGQPQHF
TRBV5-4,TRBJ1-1,CASSPTFTGINTEAFF
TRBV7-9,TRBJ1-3,CASSTTGGRDTIYF
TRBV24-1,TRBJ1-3,CATSDFNPTWGEVGNTIYF
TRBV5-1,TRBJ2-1,CASSIDIYNEQFF
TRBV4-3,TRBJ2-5,CASSQVGHSGETQYF
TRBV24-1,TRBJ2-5,CAVLVLPQETQYF
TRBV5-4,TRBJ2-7,CASSSGQGYTYEQYF
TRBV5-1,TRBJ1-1,CASSLTGALNTEAFF
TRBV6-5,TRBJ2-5,CASSPNRGQRETQYF